Presented here are 30 T cell receptor beta chains from one specimen sequenced in a study of T-cell reconstitution after alpha-beta-depleted transplantation in children. TCRbeta library construction was performed incorporating unique molecular identifiers. TCRdb fed the PCR reads into MiXCR, producing one record per CDR3 protein. The sample lists about 76,000 distinct CDR3 sequences; 13% to 15% were seen once. The sequenced sample was PBMCs, mostly from graft donor cells, obtained 180 days after TCRalphabeta/CD19-depleted stem cell transplant. These TCRs come from a male patient under 10 years old who had a stem cell transplant for acute lymphoblastic leukemia, so the T cells may come from the graft donor.

The V and J genes are TRBV5-6 and TRBJ2-7; 12 positions match TRBD2. The CDR3 runs to 16 residues. Germline V gene lookup returns CDR1 SGHDT and CDR2 YYEEEE. J was trimmed by 3 bases and V by 5 bases; bases with no gene match: 9. The chain's CDR3 is CASSSPGLAGLYEQYF. DNA of the CDR3: TGTGCCAGCAGTTCCCCGGGACTAGCGGGTCTCTACGAGCAGTACTTC.

The rearrangement uses TRBV5-1 and TRBJ2-5, with no clear D. Trimming took off 3 bases at V and 5 bases at J, with 8 bases between the two ends. The CDR3 sequence is 12 residues long. Germline-derived CDR1 and CDR2 are SGHRS and YFSETQ. This chain's CDR3 is CASSWNGETQYF. The CDR3 region has the DNA TGCGCCAGCAGCTGGAATGGGGAGACCCAGTACTTC.

This clonotype appeared a few times. The V gene is TRBV15, the J gene TRBJ1-4; no firm D call. Germline V gives CDR1 LNHNV, CDR2 YYDKDF (reference sequence). V lost 2 bases to trimming and J lost 0 bases, with 16 bases between them. The CDR3 loop spans 18 amino acids. CDR3 amino acids: CATSRSPRPGATNEKLFF. CDR3 nucleotides: TGTGCCACCAGCAGATCCCCCCGGCCGGGCGCAACTAATGAAAAACTGTTTTTT.

This rearrangement joins TRBV5-1 to TRBJ2-3, with 8 positions matching TRBD1. Germline CDR1 reads SGHRS; CDR2 reads YFSETQ. This CDR3 has 14 residues. Unmatched junction bases numbered 5, after V lost 4 bases and J lost 4 bases. CDR3 loop: CASSEDRESDTQYF. DNA of the CDR3: TGCGCCAGCAGCGAGGACAGGGAATCAGATACGCAGTATTTT.

The genes are TRBV18 and TRBJ1-4; D ambiguous. The CDR3 spans 11 residues. CDR1 is KGHSH, CDR2 LQKENI, per germline. Deletions cut 3 bases from V and 6 bases from J, with 2 bases between. Here the CDR3 DNA reads TGTGCCAGCTCACCGGATGAAAAACTGTTTTTT. As protein: CASSPDEKLFF.

This chain uses TRBV10-3 with TRBJ1-6; D may be TRBD1 (6 bases). The V gene's germline CDR1 is ENHRY and CDR2 SYGVKD. This CDR3 is built from 13 residues. Trimming cost V 8 bases and J 8 bases, with 13 bases left between them. The CDR3 is CAIRWGPDSPLHF. The CDR3 nucleotides read TGTGCCATCCGATGGGGGCCTGATTCACCCCTCCACTTT.

There are a few counts of this clonotype. V usage is TRBV28 and J usage is TRBJ2-7; 7 bases are a match to TRBD1. The trim removed 3 bases at V and 7 bases at J, leaving 6 bases unmatched. The CDR3 spans 13 residues. CDR1 and CDR2 from the germline V gene are MDHEN and SYDVKM. The CDR3 sequence: CASSFHRGREQYF. As DNA, the CDR3 is TGTGCCAGCAGTTTTCACAGGGGAAGGGAGCAGTACTTC.

This chain joins TRBV5-1 and TRBJ1-6; D unclear. V dropped 2 bases and J dropped 7 bases, with 13 bases sitting between them. CDR1 is SGHRS, CDR2 YFSETQ, per germline. The CDR3 length is 15 residues. The CDR3 DNA is TGCGCCAGCAGCTTATTAACCGGGGAAAATTCACCCCTCCACTTT. Translated: CASSLLTGENSPLHF.

The V call is TRBV11-2, the J call TRBJ1-5, with D maybe TRBD1 (6 bases). The V gene's germline CDR1 is SGHAT and CDR2 FQNNGV. Trimming took off 3 bases at V and 2 bases at J, with 20 bases between the two ends. The CDR3 is made up of 18 amino acids. The CDR3 bases are TGTGCCAGCAGCTTTATGTCCCAGGGGTTTTTTCGCAATCAGCCCCAGCATTTT. Translated: CASSFMSQGFFRNQPQHF.

This clonotype has a handful of counts. This sequence joins TRBV7-6 and TRBJ1-2; D unclear. V was cut by 1 base and J by 5 bases, with 17 bases left in between. This CDR3 contains 16 residues. Germline V gene lookup returns CDR1 SGHVS and CDR2 FNYEAQ. The CDR3 here is CASSLVPPGSSYGYTF. The CDR3, as DNA: TGTGCCAGCAGCTTAGTCCCCCCGGGCAGCTCTTATGGCTACACCTTC.

Only one count was recorded for this clonotype. The chain has TRBV9 and TRBJ2-3, with D possibly matching TRBD2 (6 bases). In germline, CDR1 is SGDLS, CDR2 YYNGEE. This CDR3 has 15 amino acids. V lost 4 bases, J lost 4 bases, and 16 bases lay in between. CDR3 loop: CASSPTSFPADTQYF. The CDR3 bases are TGTGCCAGCAGCCCAACTAGCTTTCCAGCAGATACGCAGTATTTT.

This clonotype turned up a few times. The chain recombines TRBV20-1 with TRBJ2-5, with TRBD1 matching over 9 bases. Germline V gene sequence: CDR1 DFQATT, CDR2 SNEGSKA (reference sequence). J gave up 5 bases and V 5 bases, and 9 bases lay outside the gene matches. The CDR3 is 14 residues long. The CDR3 is CSAGSGTGTETQYF. The DNA of the CDR3 is TGCAGTGCTGGCTCCGGGACAGGGACGGAGACCCAGTACTTC.

This clonotype was observed many times. Written as DNA, the CDR3 is TGTGCCAGCACCCCCACGGCCCCAGGGTGGGGCGAGACCCAGTACTTC. Translated, it gives CASTPTAPGWGETQYF. The rearrangement joins TRBV27 to TRBJ2-5; D possibly corresponds to TRBD1 (5 bases). CDR1 and CDR2 (germline): MNHEY, SMNVEV (reference sequence). The V end was cut by 7 bases, the J end by 5 bases, with 23 bases between. The CDR3 length is 16 residues.

The rearrangement links TRBV24-1 to TRBJ2-2; 9 positions match TRBD1. J gave up 4 bases and V 4 bases, and 9 bases lay outside the gene matches. The CDR3 runs 17 residues. The germline CDR1 and CDR2 sequences are KGHDR and SFDVKD. CDR3 in amino acids: CATSDLGQGRATGELFF. Here the CDR3 DNA reads TGTGCCACCAGTGACCTGGGACAGGGAAGGGCCACCGGGGAGCTGTTTTTT.

The chain couples TRBV30 to TRBJ1-1; D unresolved. The CDR3 loop spans 10 amino acids. The germline CDR1 and CDR2 sequences are GTSNPN and SVGIG (reference sequence). V was pared by 1 base and J by 11 bases, with 8 bases between. CDR3 region: CAWSAVAAFF. DNA of the CDR3: TGTGCCTGGAGTGCGGTGGCGGCTTTCTTT.

The chain links TRBV2 to TRBJ2-1; 9 nucleotides line up with TRBD1. The CDR3 spans 19 residues. Germline lookup yields CDR1 SNHLY and CDR2 FYNNEI. V was clipped by 2 bases and J by 0 bases; unmatched bases: 11. DNA of the CDR3: TGTGCCAGCAGTGAAATCCCCTACAGGGGGCAAGGCTCCTACAATGAGCAGTTCTTC. Amino acid sequence: CASSEIPYRGQGSYNEQFF. The full variable domain, rest sourced from reference TRBV2 and TRBJ2-1, is EPEVTQTPSHQVTQMGQEVILRCVPISNHLYFYWYRQILGQKVEFLVSFYNNEISEKSEIFDDQFSVERPDGSNFTLKIRSTKLEDSAMYFCASSEIPYRGQGSYNEQFFGPGTRLTVL.

This clonotype was picked up a small number of times. Mismatch with germline at one junction end may stem from a read error. This chain links TRBV20-1 with TRBJ1-2; D perhaps matches TRBD1 (5 bases). Germline CDR1 reads DFQATT; CDR2 reads SNEGSKA (reference sequence). The CDR3 is made up of 17 amino acids. CDR3 loop: CCARDSWGTAPNYGYTF. For the CDR3, the DNA is TGCTGTGCTAGAGATTCTTGGGGGACTGCTCCTAACTATGGCTACACCTTC.

The V gene is TRBV20-1, the J gene TRBJ1-2; TRBD1 agrees at 8 bases. Losses at the gene ends were 6 bases for V and 7 bases for J; bases not matched to a gene: 7. The CDR3 totals 12 residues. Looked up from germline, CDR1 is DFQATT and CDR2 is SNEGSKA (reference sequence). This chain's CDR3 is CSAFSTGGGYTF. In nucleotides, the CDR3 is TGCAGTGCCTTCTCCACAGGGGGTGGCTACACCTTC.

This clonotype was observed a few times. The chain is built from TRBV4-2 and TRBJ2-7; D is unclear. This CDR3 region has 13 residues. Trimming cost V 0 bases and J 7 bases, with 10 bases left between them. The V gene's germline CDR1 is LGHNA and CDR2 YNFKEQ. Written as DNA, the CDR3 is TGTGCCAGCAGCCAAGATCAGCGCTGGGAGCAGTACTTC. This codes for CASSQDQRWEQYF.

The table lists this clonotype with many counts. This rearrangement joins TRBV6-2 or TRBV6-3 to TRBJ1-1; tentative D call: TRBD1 (5 bases). Germline V lookup: CDR1 MNHEY, CDR2 SVGEGT. The V end lost 6 bases, the J end lost 4 bases, and 12 bases lay between the germline ends. CDR3 size: 13 residues. The CDR3 is CASRTVGSTEAFF. CDR3 nucleotide sequence: TGTGCCAGCAGGACAGTGGGGAGCACTGAAGCTTTCTTT.

The rearrangement joins TRBV11-2 to TRBJ2-5; 7 nucleotides align to TRBD1. The CDR3 runs to 15 residues. V was pared by 7 bases and J by 1 base, with 9 bases of the junction left unmatched. Germline V lookup: CDR1 SGHAT, CDR2 FQNNGV. The CDR3 reads CASTLTGTAQETQYF. The CDR3 DNA follows: TGTGCCAGCACCCTCACCGGGACAGCCCAAGAGACCCAGTACTTC.

This clonotype has more than one count but fewer than ten. The rearrangement uses TRBV11-2 and TRBJ2-1; TRBD2 matches at 11 bases. Trimming at V came to 1 base and at J to 5 bases, leaving 7 bases not matched to a gene. The CDR3 is 17 amino acids. The germline gives CDR1 SGHAT, CDR2 FQNNGV. In nucleotides, the CDR3 is TGTGCCAGCAGCTTAGGACCGGGACTAGCGGAACACAATGAGCAGTTCTTC. This encodes CASSLGPGLAEHNEQFF.

Note on this clonotype: The junction shows a germline mismatch at one end, possibly a read error. V usage is TRBV27 and J usage is TRBJ2-7, with D uncertain. CDR3 length: 11 residues. The germline CDR1 and CDR2 sequences are MNHEY and SMNVEV (reference sequence). Written as DNA, the CDR3 is TGCCTCCTGTGTGGGGATTGGGAGCAGTACTTC. It yields the protein CLLCGDWEQYF.

The count of this clonotype is one. A much larger clone is a single base away; this may be a read error. This chain joins TRBV10-3 and TRBJ2-7; D gene unclear. CDR1 ENHRY and CDR2 SYGVKD come from the germline V gene. This CDR3 comprises 12 residues. V was clipped by 8 bases and J by 7 bases, with 15 bases between them. CDR3 protein: CAIGKVRREQYF. The DNA of the CDR3 is TGTGCCATCGGGAAGGTCCGCAGAGAGCAGTACTTC.

This clonotype was picked up many times. The rearrangement joins TRBV5-1 to TRBJ1-2, with 9 bases aligning to TRBD1. Germline loops: CDR1 SGHRS, CDR2 YFSETQ. The V segment lost 4 bases and the J segment 4 bases; nucleotides outside the gene matches: 5. This CDR3 is 14 amino acids long. CDR3 DNA: TGCGCCAGCAGCCCCGGGACAGGGAGCTATGGCTACACCTTC. It encodes CASSPGTGSYGYTF.

V usage is TRBV9 and J usage is TRBJ1-5, with 7 positions matching TRBD1. Germline CDR1 and CDR2: SGDLS and YYNGEE. Losses at the gene ends were 4 bases for V and 4 bases for J; bases not matched to a gene: 8. The CDR3 contains 15 residues. CDR3 in DNA: TGTGCCAGCAGCCGAGGAGCAGGGGGTAATCAGCCCCAGCATTTT. Residues: CASSRGAGGNQPQHF.

This clonotype was seen a single time. V usage is TRBV5-5 and J usage is TRBJ2-7, with a weak D call TRBD2 (7 bases). Trimming pared 2 bases from V and 3 bases from J, leaving 15 bases between. Germline V gives CDR1 SGHKS, CDR2 YYEKEE (reference sequence). This CDR3 is 15 amino acids long. CDR3 DNA sequence: TGTGCCAGCAGCTTTGGACGGGGGGCGATCTACGAGCAGTACTTC. It specifies CASSFGRGAIYEQYF.

About this clonotype itself: One junction end does not reproduce the germline sequence, and a read error may be involved. This chain joins TRBV18 and TRBJ1-1; 8 bases fit TRBD1. The length of the CDR3 is 13 residues. Germline V gene lookup returns CDR1 KGHSH and CDR2 LQKENI. The CDR3 DNA reads TGTGCCAGCTCACGGACAGGGAACACTGAAGCTCTCTTT. Its translation: CASSRTGNTEALF.

The chain combines TRBV20-1 with TRBJ1-5; D might be TRBD1 (5 bases). The CDR3 has 15 amino acids. V shed 5 bases and J shed 7 bases, with 21 bases lying between them. Looked up from germline, CDR1 is DFQATT and CDR2 is SNEGSKA (reference sequence). The CDR3 DNA follows: TGCAGTGCTTCTGAACGAGGGGCGAGTGGACAGCCCCAGCATTTT. This gives the protein CSASERGASGQPQHF.

The CDR3 DNA reads TGCGCCAGCAGCTTGAGGGGGCGCCCCCTGGTGGCTTTCTTT. Its translation is CASSLRGRPLVAFF. V is TRBV5-1 and J is TRBJ1-1; 7 bases are a match to TRBD1. Unmatched junction bases numbered 11, after V lost 1 base and J lost 11 bases. CDR3 size: 14 residues. The V gene's germline CDR1 is SGHRS and CDR2 YFSETQ.